The 27 T cell receptor beta chains below all came from one sample that was sequenced in a study of CD8+CD57+ T cells in acquired aplastic anemia. Investigators profiled TCR beta VDJ and CDR3 from genomic DNA template. One entry per CDR3 protein results from TCRdb running MiXCR on the reads. The table shows 120,000 or so distinct CDR3 sequences, with 48% occurring only once. The material sequenced was sorted CD4+, CD8+, or CD8+CD57+ T cells (not recorded which) from PBMCs. The receptors were gathered from a human donor in good health, serving as a control.

The V and J genes are TRBV24-1 and TRBJ1-4; D gene unclear. The CDR3 contains 14 residues. V was pared by 6 bases and J by 10 bases, with 17 bases between. Germline CDR1 KGHDR, CDR2 SFDVKD. CDR3 sequence (DNA): TGTGCCACCAGTTCCGGCCCTAGGCGTATAAAACTGTTTTTT. This codes for CATSSGPRRIKLFF.

On this clonotype: This could be a read error, since a much larger clone is one nucleotide away. The chain carries TRBV7-3 and TRBJ1-1, with a tentative D call TRBD1 (6 bases). The CDR3 loop spans 16 amino acids. Trimming shortened V by 3 bases and J by 2 bases, and 16 bases separated the two germline ends. CDR1 and CDR2 from the germline V gene are SGHTA and FQGTGA. CDR3 in DNA: TGTGCCAGCAGCTTCGGAGACGACAGGTCTAACACTGAAGCTTTCTTT. Protein: CASSFGDDRSNTEAFF. Using reference TRBV7-3 and TRBJ1-1 for the parts outside the CDR3, the full variable domain is GAGVSQTPSNKVTEKGKYVELRCDPISGHTALYWYRQSLGQGPEFLIYFQGTGAADDSGLPNDRFFAVRPEGSVSTLKIQRTERGDSAVYLCASSFGDDRSNTEAFFGQGTRLTVV.

The gene calls are TRBV2 and TRBJ1-4; 10 bases are a match to TRBD1. The length of the CDR3 is 16 residues. J was trimmed by 0 bases and V by 6 bases; bases with no gene match: 4. Germline V gene data show CDR1 as SNHLY and CDR2 as FYNNEI. The CDR3 region is CASRGTGVSTNEKLFF. The CDR3 nucleotides are TGTGCCAGCAGGGGGACAGGGGTATCAACTAATGAAAAACTGTTTTTT.

At least ten counts were recorded for this clonotype. The chain has TRBV12-3 or TRBV12-4 and TRBJ2-2; D uncertain. The CDR3 length is 11 residues. The V gene lost 3 bases and the J gene lost 9 bases, with 5 bases spanning the gap. CDR3 amino acids: CASSLLRELFF. DNA for the CDR3: TGTGCCAGCAGTTTGTTGAGGGAGCTGTTTTTT.

The chain has TRBV19 and TRBJ2-3; 10 positions match TRBD2. The V and J ends lost 7 bases and 1 base, in that order; junction bases with no gene match: 5. CDR1 and CDR2 from the germline V gene are LNHDA and SQIVND (reference sequence). The CDR3 contains 15 residues. The chain's CDR3 is CASTLTSGGTDTQYF. The CDR3 coding sequence is TGTGCCAGTACCTTAACTAGCGGGGGCACAGATACGCAGTATTTT.

V is TRBV24-1 and J is TRBJ1-2; tentatively, D is TRBD1 (6 bases). There are 16 residues in the CDR3. The germline V and J ends were trimmed by 8 bases and 3 bases, with 21 bases remaining between them. Germline assignment: CDR1 KGHDR and CDR2 SFDVKD. The CDR3 DNA reads TGTGCCACCAACGTAGGACAGAGGAGAGAAGACTATGGCTACACCTTC. Amino acid sequence: CATNVGQRREDYGYTF.

This clonotype was recorded many times. The genes are TRBV15 and TRBJ2-3; no clear D gene. CDR3 size: 16 residues. Trimming removed 0 bases from V and 0 bases from J, with 10 bases in between. Germline lookup yields CDR1 LNHNV and CDR2 YYDKDF (reference sequence). In DNA form, the CDR3 reads TGTGCCACCAGCAGAGAGGGGTGGCCTAGCACAGATACGCAGTATTTT. Its protein is CATSREGWPSTDTQYF.

In this sample, this clonotype turned up many times. The chain employs TRBV20-1 and TRBJ2-3; TRBD2 matches at 7 bases. This CDR3 is 14 amino acids long. Losses at the gene ends were 5 bases for V and 1 base for J; bases not matched to a gene: 6. Per the germline V gene, CDR1 is DFQATT and CDR2 is SNEGSKA (reference sequence). The CDR3: CSADPGLGTDTQYF. In DNA, the CDR3 is TGCAGTGCTGATCCCGGACTAGGCACAGATACGCAGTATTTT.

V is TRBV19 and J is TRBJ2-5; 10 positions match TRBD1. CDR1 LNHDA and CDR2 SQIVND come from the germline V gene (reference sequence). Germline trimming cut 4 bases from V and 3 bases from J; bases unmatched to any gene: 2. The CDR3 is made up of 14 amino acids. This CDR3 is CASSRGQGKETQYF. The CDR3 bases are TGTGCCAGTAGTAGGGGACAGGGGAAAGAGACCCAGTACTTC. The entire variable domain, with the rest obtained from reference TRBV19 and TRBJ2-5, is as follows: DGGITQSPKYLFRKEGQNVTLSCEQNLNHDAMYWYRQDPGQGLRLIYYSQIVNDFQKGDIAEGYSVSREKKESFPLTVTSAQKNPTAFYLCASSRGQGKETQYFGPGTRLLVL.

This clonotype was counted at least ten times. The chain combines TRBV2 with TRBJ1-5; D uncertain. The CDR3 is 13 residues long. Trimming removed 6 bases from V and 4 bases from J, with 10 bases in between. Germline CDR1 is SNHLY and CDR2 is FYNNEI. The CDR3 protein is CASRVRENQPQHF. The DNA for the CDR3 is TGTGCCAGCAGGGTACGGGAGAATCAGCCCCAGCATTTT.

This clonotype was detected ten times or more. The gene calls are TRBV11-3 and TRBJ2-5; 7 nucleotides align to TRBD1. The CDR3 extends over 13 amino acids. Germline CDR1 and CDR2: SGHNT and YENEEA. The trim removed 7 bases at V and 4 bases at J, leaving 6 bases unmatched. The CDR3 nucleotides are TGTGCCAGCAACTCTTACAGGGGAGAGACCCAGTACTTC. Translation gives CASNSYRGETQYF. The full variable domain, with the rest looked up from reference TRBV11-3 and TRBJ2-5, is EAGVVQSPRYKIIEKKQPVAFWCNPISGHNTLYWYLQNLGQGPELLIRYENEEAVDDSQLPKDRFSAERLKGVDSTLKIQPAELGDSAVYLCASNSYRGETQYFGPGTRLLVL.

The chain joins TRBV10-3 to TRBJ2-7; TRBD1 might be the D (6 bases). With 5 bases removed from V and 6 bases from J, the gap between germline ends came to 14 bases. This CDR3 comprises 13 residues. Germline V gene lookup returns CDR1 ENHRY and CDR2 SYGVKD. The CDR3 DNA reads as TGTGCCATCAGTCCCTACAGGGAACGCGAGCAGTACTTC. Amino acids: CAISPYREREQYF.

As concerns this clonotype: The missing conserved phenylalanine or tryptophan at the end of this CDR3 makes a read error likely. The genes are TRBV10-3 and TRBJ2-7, with a possible D match to TRBD2 (6 bases). Germline assignment: CDR1 ENHRY and CDR2 SYGVKD. This CDR3 region has 11 residues. This CDR3 is CAIRAGCEQYS. CDR3 sequence (DNA): TGTGCTATTAGAGCGGGTTGCGAGCAGTACTCC.

The sample holds many counts of this clonotype. The rearrangement links TRBV18 to TRBJ1-4; D uncertain. CDR1 and CDR2 from the germline V gene are KGHSH and LQKENI. The V and J ends lost 5 bases and 2 bases respectively, with 6 bases between them. CDR3 length: 13 residues. The CDR3 loop is CASSAGTNEKLFF. CDR3 nucleotides: TGTGCCAGCTCAGCCGGGACTAATGAAAAACTGTTTTTT. Full variable domain (missing parts from reference TRBV18 and TRBJ1-4): NAGVMQNPRHLVRRRGQEARLRCSPMKGHSHVYWYRQLPEEGLKFMVYLQKENIIDESGMPKERFSAEFPKEGPSILRIQQVVRGDSAAYFCASSAGTNEKLFFGSGTQLSVL.

In its sample, this clonotype was seen many times. The chain uses TRBV19 and TRBJ2-5, with 12 positions matching TRBD2. The CDR3 is 18 amino acids. With 0 bases clipped from V and 5 bases from J, the junction kept 10 bases outside the gene matches. Germline assignment: CDR1 LNHDA and CDR2 SQIVND (reference sequence). In nucleotides, the CDR3 is TGTGCCAGTAGTATAGATCAACTAGCGGGGGGCCTGGGGGAGACCCAGTACTTC. It translates to CASSIDQLAGGLGETQYF.

This chain joins TRBV25-1 and TRBJ2-3, with D possibly being TRBD2 (6 bases). Trimming pared 5 bases from V and 0 bases from J, leaving 12 bases between. This CDR3 comprises 15 residues. CDR1 and CDR2 (germline): MGHDK, SYGVNS. CDR3 nucleotides: TGTGCCAGCAGTCCCCGGGAGACTAGCACAGATACGCAGTATTTT. The encoded protein is CASSPRETSTDTQYF.

This clonotype showed up many times. DNA of the CDR3: TGTGCCAGCAGAATGTCGGGACTAGTGGAGTCTGATGAGCAGTTCTTC. Translated, it gives CASRMSGLVESDEQFF. V and J are TRBV2 and TRBJ2-1; TRBD2 matches 8 bases. From germline, CDR1 is SNHLY and CDR2 FYNNEI. The CDR3 consists of 16 residues. J gave up 8 bases and V 6 bases, and 15 bases lay outside the gene matches.

This clonotype was seen at least ten times. Here the CDR3 reads CASSLVQGGTDTQYF. In DNA form, the CDR3 reads TGCGCCAGCAGCTTGGTACAGGGAGGGACAGATACGCAGTATTTT. The chain couples TRBV5-1 to TRBJ2-3; possible D gene TRBD2, 7 bases. This CDR3 spans 15 amino acids. Trimming pared 0 bases from V and 3 bases from J, leaving 11 bases between. Germline CDR1 is SGHRS and CDR2 is YFSETQ.

This clonotype was observed a handful of times. The chain employs TRBV15 and TRBJ2-7; D perhaps matches TRBD2 (6 bases). The CDR3 sequence is 14 residues long. Germline lookup yields CDR1 LNHNV and CDR2 YYDKDF (reference sequence). V dropped 0 bases and J dropped 2 bases, with 8 bases sitting between them. CDR3 residues: CATSRDPGAYEQYF. The CDR3, as DNA: TGTGCCACCAGCAGAGATCCGGGGGCCTACGAGCAGTACTTC.

This rearrangement joins TRBV29-1 to TRBJ1-2; no clear D. Germline V gene sequence: CDR1 SQVTM, CDR2 ANQGSEA. The CDR3 consists of 10 residues. V shed 6 bases and J shed 1 base, with 3 bases lying between them. This chain's CDR3 is CSVDNYGYTF. The CDR3 DNA is TGCAGCGTCGATAACTATGGCTACACCTTC. The full variable domain, in which reference TRBV29-1 and TRBJ1-2 provide the parts outside the CDR3, is SAVISQKPSRDICQRGTSLTIQCQVDSQVTMMFWYRQQPGQSLTLIATANQGSEATYESGFVIDKFPISRPNLTFSTLTVSNMSPEDSSIYLCSVDNYGYTFGSGTRLTVV.

The J gene is TRBJ1-2, the V gene TRBV29-1; weak D call: TRBD1 (5 bases). This CDR3 spans 11 amino acids. CDR1 is SQVTM and CDR2 is ANQGSEA in the germline V gene. V lost 4 bases, J lost 8 bases, and 11 bases lay in between. The CDR3 bases are TGCAGCGTTGGGGGCAGGGACGGCTACACCTTC. It specifies CSVGGRDGYTF.

This clonotype was recorded many times. V and J are TRBV12-5 and TRBJ1-1, with D tentatively TRBD1 (5 bases). Trimming cost V 1 base and J 4 bases, with 7 bases left between them. Per the germline V gene, CDR1 is LGHNT and CDR2 is FRNRAP. The CDR3 is made up of 13 amino acids. The CDR3 loop is CASGLERGTEAFF. CDR3 nucleotides: TGTGCTAGTGGTTTGGAGAGGGGCACTGAAGCTTTCTTT. Supplemented by reference TRBV12-5 and TRBJ1-1, the full variable domain reads DARVTQTPRHKVTEMGQEVTMRCQPILGHNTVFWYRQTMMQGLELLAYFRNRAPLDDSGMPKDRFSAEMPDATLATLKIQPSEPRDSAVYFCASGLERGTEAFFGQGTRLTVV.

This clonotype was detected only once. Likely a read error: the CDR3 ends without its conserved phenylalanine or tryptophan. The chain recombines TRBV25-1 with TRBJ1-6; 8 nucleotides agree with TRBD1. CDR1 is MGHDK, CDR2 SYGVNS, per germline. The CDR3 length is 14 residues. V dropped 1 base and J dropped 14; count of bases not matched to a gene: 7. The chain's CDR3 is CASSELQGVTSLHL. The DNA of the CDR3 is TGTGCCAGCAGTGAATTACAGGGGGTTACCTCCCTCCACCTT.

The chain joins TRBV29-1 to TRBJ1-2; TRBD1 might be the D (5 bases). Germline CDR1 SQVTM, CDR2 ANQGSEA. Deletions cut 3 bases from V and 4 bases from J, with 15 bases between. The CDR3 totals 14 residues. CDR3 bases: TGCAGCGTTGATCGGAGGGGCGCCGGCTATGGCTACACCTTC. It yields the protein CSVDRRGAGYGYTF. Combining the CDR3 with reference TRBV29-1 and TRBJ1-2 gives the whole variable domain SAVISQKPSRDICQRGTSLTIQCQVDSQVTMMFWYRQQPGQSLTLIATANQGSEATYESGFVIDKFPISRPNLTFSTLTVSNMSPEDSSIYLCSVDRRGAGYGYTFGSGTRLTVV.

This chain links TRBV10-3 with TRBJ2-5; D gene uncertain. The CDR3 has 15 residues. The V gene lost 0 bases and the J gene lost 5 bases, with 13 bases spanning the gap. Germline V gene sequence: CDR1 ENHRY, CDR2 SYGVKD. The CDR3 reads CAISESQPPGETQYF. The CDR3 DNA reads TGTGCCATCAGTGAGTCGCAACCCCCTGGGGAGACCCAGTACTTC.

The rearrangement joins TRBV29-1 to TRBJ1-2; the match to TRBD1 covers 12 bases. Trimming took 6 bases from V and 5 from J; bases not matched to a gene: 10. The CDR3 spans 15 residues. Germline V gives CDR1 SQVTM, CDR2 ANQGSEA. The CDR3 bases are TGCAGCGTGCTTACCGGGACAGGGGGCGCGTATGGCTACACCTTC. Translating gives CSVLTGTGGAYGYTF.

This clonotype showed up many times. The rearrangement uses TRBV4-1 and TRBJ1-3; D remains ambiguous. This CDR3 is 13 amino acids long. The germline V gene has CDR1 MGHRA and CDR2 YSYEKL. Trimming removed 4 bases at V and 8 bases at J, with 12 bases between. The chain's CDR3 is CASSRPPSDTIYF. CDR3 in DNA: TGCGCCAGCAGCCGCCCTCCTTCCGACACCATATATTTT.